These 10 T cell receptor beta chains were all obtained from the same sample, sequenced in a study of metastatic and nonmetastatic thyroid tumors. With MiXCR, TCRdb reprocessed the PCR reads. The table has roughly 59,000 clones, 16% seen once. All patients were untreated before thyroid surgery. Sequenced input: blood. These receptors were taken from a male donor with papillary thyroid cancer or a benign thyroid nodule (not recorded which). Some clones in this sample may be carry-over from other donors' samples.

This clone was seen repeatedly, ten times or more. This chain links TRBV7-2 with TRBJ2-7; D may be TRBD2 (6 bases). V was shortened by 3 bases and J by 1 base, with 10 bases between the two germline ends. Looked up from germline, CDR1 is SGHTA and CDR2 is FQGNSA. The CDR3 sequence is 14 residues long. In DNA, the CDR3 is TGTGCCAGCAGCTTGTGGGACTCATCCTACGAGCAGTACTTC. Its translation: CASSLWDSSYEQYF.

The chain uses TRBV6-1 and TRBJ1-1; the D is unclear. The CDR3 is 13 residues long. Germline V lookup: CDR1 MNHNS, CDR2 SASEGT. The CDR3 DNA reads TGTTCCAACGCCCGTACAGAGAACACTGAAGCTTTCTTT. Translation: CSNARTENTEAFF.

The chain joins TRBV6-2 or TRBV6-3 to TRBJ2-7; possible D gene TRBD1, 5 bases. Trimming shortened V by 6 bases and J by 2 bases, and 11 bases separated the two germline ends. The germline V gene encodes CDR1 MNHEY and CDR2 SVGEGT. This CDR3 is 13 amino acids long. Here the CDR3 DNA reads TGTGCCAGCAGATCCTGGACACCCTACGAGCAGTACTTC. This translates into CASRSWTPYEQYF.

The sample holds many counts of this clone. The gene calls are TRBV6-1 and TRBJ1-5; no clear D. The germline V gene has CDR1 MNHNS and CDR2 SASEGT. This CDR3 region has 16 residues. The ends were cut back, 5 bases at V and 2 bases at J, with 16 bases in the middle. The CDR3 DNA reads TGTGCCAGCAGTTTAACCCAGGCTGGCGGCAATCAGCCCCAGCATTTT. Its protein is CASSLTQAGGNQPQHF.

This clone was counted a few times. One base away lies a much larger clone, so this may be a sequencing read error. The chain combines TRBV4-1 with TRBJ2-5; D perhaps matches TRBD1 (6 bases). The tail of the sequence fits TRBJ2-1 better, so the J call may be wrong. The CDR3 covers 18 residues. The germline gives CDR1 MGHRA, CDR2 YSYEKL. The CDR3, as DNA: TGCGCCAGCAGCCAAGGAATGGTGTCCGGACAGAGACACAATGAGCAGTTCTTC. It translates to CASSQGMVSGQRHNEQFF.

This clone showed up many times. Additional DNA sequences in this sample encode the identical CDR3. The rearrangement uses TRBV7-3 and TRBJ1-1, with D perhaps TRBD1 (5 bases). Trimming removed 4 bases at V and 2 bases at J, with 11 bases between. The germline V gene encodes CDR1 SGHTA and CDR2 FQGTGA. The CDR3 is 14 residues long. In DNA, the CDR3 is TGTGCCAGCAGCTCCCTAGGGGCCAACACTGAAGCTTTCTTT. It encodes CASSSLGANTEAFF.

This clone was seen a few times. V is TRBV29-1 and J is TRBJ2-3, with TRBD2 matching over 9 bases. Germline V gene sequence: CDR1 SQVTM, CDR2 ANQGSEA. The CDR3 consists of 14 residues. CDR3 in DNA: TGCAGAGTTCAGGAGCGGGGGGACACAGATACGCAGTATTTT. Translated: CRVQERGDTDTQYF.

This clone showed up many times. This chain links TRBV27 with TRBJ2-2; D is undetermined. Trimming stripped 6 bases from V and 5 bases from J, with 16 bases between. The CDR3 consists of 15 residues. The germline gives CDR1 MNHEY, CDR2 SMNVEV (reference sequence). The CDR3 spells CASRKPGLRTGELFF. The CDR3 bases are TGTGCCAGCAGAAAGCCGGGCCTCAGGACCGGGGAGCTGTTTTTT.

The chain recombines TRBV29-1 with TRBJ1-2; maybe TRBD1 (6 bases). The CDR3 has 14 amino acids. Germline V gives CDR1 SQVTM, CDR2 ANQGSEA. V lost 3 bases and J 4 bases, leaving 15 bases between the germline ends. The CDR3 DNA is TGCAGCGTTGATAAGGACAGAGCTGGCTATGGCTACACCTTC. It specifies CSVDKDRAGYGYTF.

This clone was seen at least ten times. The J gene is TRBJ2-5, the V gene TRBV12-3 or TRBV12-4; TRBD2 agrees at 9 bases. The CDR3 is made up of 14 amino acids. Trimming at V came to 6 bases and at J to 5 bases, leaving 7 bases not matched to a gene. CDR3 protein: CASSQGLATETQYF. Here the CDR3 DNA reads TGTGCCAGCAGCCAGGGACTAGCCACGGAGACCCAGTACTTC.